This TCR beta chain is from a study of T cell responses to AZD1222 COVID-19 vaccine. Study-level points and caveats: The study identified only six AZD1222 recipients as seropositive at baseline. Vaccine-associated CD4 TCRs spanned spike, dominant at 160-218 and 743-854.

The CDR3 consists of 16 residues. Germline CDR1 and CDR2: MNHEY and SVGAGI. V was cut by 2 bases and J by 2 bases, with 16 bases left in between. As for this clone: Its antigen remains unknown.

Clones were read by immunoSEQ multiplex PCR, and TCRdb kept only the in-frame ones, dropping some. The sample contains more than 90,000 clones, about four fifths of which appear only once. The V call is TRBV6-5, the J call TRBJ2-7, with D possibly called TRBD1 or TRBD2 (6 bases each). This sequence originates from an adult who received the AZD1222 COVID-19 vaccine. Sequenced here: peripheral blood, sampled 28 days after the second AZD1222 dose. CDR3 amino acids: CASSYKEGVFTYEQYF. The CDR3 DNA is TGTGCCAGCAGTTACAAGGAGGGGGTCTTTACCTACGAGCAGTACTTC.